These T cell receptor beta chains were read from a single sample in a study of T-cell memory formation after mild COVID-19. TCRdb re-called the 5' RACE reads with MiXCR, one entry per CDR3 protein. Here the sample spans 500,000 to 650,000 distinct CDR3 sequences, about 20% being singletons. Specimen: PBMCs or a T cell subset sorted from them (not recorded which). The receptors shown here come from an adult woman who had mild COVID-19 (a few samples of this study predate the infection). Cell type and time point are not known. The CDR3 runs from the conserved cysteine through the conserved F or W. A D gene is named only where the DNA matches it firmly. Clone size is given for some rows only: seen once, a few or many times, or a class if the clone is expanded.

d_gene: .
abundance: .
v_gene: TRBV2
len: 11
j_gene: TRBJ1-1
CDR3nt: TGTGCCAGCAGGCTTCTGAATGGAGCTTTCTTT
CDR3aa: CASRLLNGAFF

d_gene: TRBD1
abundance: .
v_gene: TRBV6-1
len: 18
j_gene: TRBJ1-5
CDR3nt: TGTGCCAGCAGTGGCCGGACAGGGTTTAGCTCGGGCAATCAGCCCCAGCATTTT
CDR3aa: CASSGRTGFSSGNQPQHF

d_gene: .
abundance: few
v_gene: TRBV11-2
len: 13
j_gene: TRBJ1-1
CDR3nt: TGTGCCAGCAGCTTAGGCCTGCGGACTGAAGCTTTCTTT
CDR3aa: CASSLGLRTEAFF

d_gene: .
abundance: .
v_gene: TRBV5-1
len: 12
j_gene: TRBJ2-7
CDR3nt: TGCGCCAGCAGCTTGGCCGGGATCGAGCAGTACTTC
CDR3aa: CASSLAGIEQYF

d_gene: TRBD1
abundance: many
v_gene: TRBV5-1
len: 14
j_gene: TRBJ2-4
CDR3nt: TGCGCCAGCAGCTTCAGGGGGACGGGAAACATTCAGTACTTC
CDR3aa: CASSFRGTGNIQYF

d_gene: .
abundance: few
v_gene: TRBV2
len: 13
j_gene: TRBJ2-7
CDR3nt: TGTGCCAGCAGTGAGAGTTTCCCCTACGAGCAGTACTTC
CDR3aa: CASSESFPYEQYF

d_gene: TRBD2
abundance: .
v_gene: TRBV29-1
len: 16
j_gene: TRBJ2-7
CDR3nt: TGCAGCGTAGAATCCGGGACTAGCGGGATGGCGTACGAGCAGTACTTC
CDR3aa: CSVESGTSGMAYEQYF

d_gene: TRBD1
abundance: .
v_gene: TRBV20-1
len: 13
j_gene: TRBJ2-1
CDR3nt: TGCAGTGCTCCGACAGGGGGTAGGGATAAGCAGTTCTTC
CDR3aa: CSAPTGGRDKQFF

d_gene: TRBD2
abundance: few
v_gene: TRBV6-2/TRBV6-3
len: 16
j_gene: TRBJ2-1
CDR3nt: TGTGCCAGCAGTTACACCCCGGGAGGTGGGGTCGTCGGTGTGTTCTTC
CDR3aa: CASSYTPGGGVVGVFF

d_gene: .
abundance: .
v_gene: TRBV7-6
len: 14
j_gene: TRBJ1-2
CDR3nt: TGTGCCAGCAGCTCCTTCCCTGGGACCTATGGCTACACCTTC
CDR3aa: CASSSFPGTYGYTF

d_gene: .
abundance: .
v_gene: TRBV12-3/TRBV12-4
len: 11
j_gene: TRBJ1-4
CDR3nt: TGTGCCAGCAGTTTAGGACGGGAACTGTTTTTT
CDR3aa: CASSLGRELFF

d_gene: .
abundance: few
v_gene: TRBV5-8
len: 16
j_gene: TRBJ1-4
CDR3nt: TGTGCCAGCAGCCGCTTATCCGGACAGTTTAATGAAAAACTGTTTTTT
CDR3aa: CASSRLSGQFNEKLFF

d_gene: TRBD1
abundance: .
v_gene: TRBV5-6
len: 15
j_gene: TRBJ1-1
CDR3nt: TGTGCCAGCAGCACCGACCCGACAGGGGCGGCTGAAGCTTTCTTT
CDR3aa: CASSTDPTGAAEAFF